Following are 6 T cell receptor beta chains from one sample sequenced in a study of blood T cell repertoires in COVID-19. Repertoires were generated with immunoSEQ multiplex PCR, while TCRdb's copy carries only in-frame clones and drops some. The sample consists of more than 55,000 clones, about 92% of them appearing once. Material: peripheral blood. The receptors originated from a man aged 50-59 years with active COVID-19.

This clone was seen only once. The chain combines TRBV4-1 with TRBJ1-1, with 7 bases fitting TRBD1. There are 15 residues in the CDR3. Germline values: CDR1 MGHRA, CDR2 YSYEKL. The trim removed 1 base at V and 1 base at J, leaving 3 bases unmatched. The CDR3 region has the DNA TGCGCCAGCAGCCAAGCACAGGGGAGGAACACTGAAGCTTTCTTT. The encoded protein is CASSQAQGRNTEAFF.

The gene calls are TRBV11-2 and TRBJ2-1, with D possibly matching TRBD2 (5 bases). The CDR3 contains 13 residues. Trimming pared 5 bases from V and 12 bases from J, leaving 17 bases between. The germline CDR1 and CDR2 sequences are SGHAT and FQNNGV. CDR3 loop: CASSPDEGIRQFF. The CDR3 bases are TGTGCCAGCAGCCCAGATGAGGGAATTCGGCAGTTCTTC.

The V and J genes are TRBV11-2 and TRBJ2-6, with 12 bases that match TRBD1. Germline V gene data show CDR1 as SGHAT and CDR2 as FQNNGV. V was clipped by 5 bases and J by 3 bases; unmatched bases: 8. The CDR3 spans 18 residues. The CDR3: CASSGYGTGGFGANVLTF. In nucleotides, the CDR3 is TGTGCCAGCAGCGGATACGGGACAGGGGGCTTTGGGGCCAACGTCCTGACTTTC.

The chain uses TRBV23-1 and TRBJ1-2, with D perhaps matching TRBD1 (6 bases). TRBV23-1 is an open reading frame whose function is uncertain. V dropped 2 bases and J dropped 2 bases, with 12 bases sitting between them. This CDR3 is 15 amino acids long. The CDR3 DNA reads TGCGCCAGCAGTCAACGGGGGGGCGGCAACTATGGCTACACCTTC. Amino acids: CASSQRGGGNYGYTF.

This chain joins TRBV7-2 and TRBJ2-3; TRBD2 agrees at 14 bases. Trimming cost V 3 bases and J 4 bases; bases outside gene matches: 3. The CDR3 sequence is 16 residues long. Germline CDR1 and CDR2: SGHTA and FQGNSA. CDR3 DNA: TGTGCCAGCAGCTTGACTAGCGGGGGGGCGGCAGATACGCAGTATTTT. Translation: CASSLTSGGAADTQYF.

V gene TRBV6-1 combines with J gene TRBJ2-1, with TRBD2 matching over 9 bases. The ends lost 2 bases at V and 2 bases at J; junction bases unmatched: 10. Germline V gene lookup returns CDR1 MNHNS and CDR2 SASEGT. This CDR3 region has 18 residues. The CDR3 coding sequence is TGTGCCAGCAGTGAATGGGTTAGCGGGAGTACGGCCTACAATGAGCAGTTCTTC. It encodes CASSEWVSGSTAYNEQFF.